This TCR beta chain came from a study of T-cell memory formation after mild COVID-19. Study results and limitations: Contracting clones from day 15 to 85 showed balanced CD4/CD8; later expanders favored CD4+.

MiXCR, run by TCRdb on the 5' RACE reads, gives a single entry per CDR3 protein. The sample records 550,000 to 700,000 distinct CDR3 sequences, 17% being singletons. Regarding this clonotype: What it binds is unknown.

This TCR was recovered from an adult woman who had mild COVID-19 (a few samples of this study predate the infection). Cell type and time point are not known. The sample comprised PBMCs or a T cell subset sorted from them (not recorded which).

The CDR3 region is CASSSAGGSTEAFF. Here the CDR3 DNA reads TGTGCCAGCAGTTCGGCGGGGGGGAGCACTGAAGCTTTCTTT. The J gene is TRBJ1-1, the V gene TRBV6-5, with D perhaps TRBD1 (5 bases). CDR1 is MNHEY and CDR2 is SVGAGI in the germline V gene. The germline V and J ends were trimmed by 4 bases and 4 bases, with 13 bases remaining between them. CDR3 length: 14 residues.